This TCR beta chain stems from a study of OX40 agonist ivuxolimab in advanced cancers. TCRdb's table, derived via immunoSEQ multiplex PCR, lists solely in-frame clones and lacks some. The repertoire has around 77,000 clones, 90% to 95% of them found once; the top ten carry around 4.8%. Germline CDR1 GTSNPN, CDR2 SVGIG (reference sequence). Deletions cut 4 bases from V and 6 bases from J, with 16 bases between. This CDR3 is 14 amino acids long. This clonotype was sampled from an adult with an advanced solid tumor such as melanoma, head and neck, liver or kidney cancer. The chain links TRBV30 to TRBJ2-1; D is perhaps TRBD1 (6 bases). The specimen comprised CD4+ or CD8+ T cells sorted from blood, sampled in a trial of the OX40 agonist ivuxolimab. For the CDR3, the DNA is TGTGCCTGGAACTCACGGGGACATTCCAATGAGCAGTTCTTC. This codes for CAWNSRGHSNEQFF.